The 25 T cell receptor beta chains in this list originate from one sample, sequenced in a study of cytomegalovirus exposure and HLA in healthy donors. 60 Vbeta and 13 Jbeta primers were used in PCR. The method was immunoSEQ multiplex PCR; TCRdb's version includes in-frame clones alone and lacks a portion of them. The sample carries fewer than 200,000 clones, about 80% recorded once. Specimen: PBMCs. These receptors were obtained from a man in his thirties or forties in good health and CMV-seropositive.

This chain connects TRBV6-5 to TRBJ2-4; TRBD2 aligns across 7 bases. This CDR3 region has 14 residues. J lost 7 bases, V lost 0 bases, and 3 bases had no gene match. Germline-derived CDR1 and CDR2 are MNHEY and SVGAGI. The CDR3 reads CASSYSTSSNIQYF. CDR3 sequence (DNA): TGTGCCAGCAGTTACTCGACTAGCTCGAACATTCAGTACTTC.

The chain uses TRBV10-1 and TRBJ1-3, with a tentative D call TRBD1 (5 bases). Per germline, CDR1 WNHNN and CDR2 SYGVQD (reference sequence). CDR3 length: 14 amino acids. V was pared by 4 bases and J by 4 bases, with 11 bases between. The CDR3 here is CASSVWTQGNTIYF. CDR3 DNA sequence: TGCGCCAGCAGTGTCTGGACACAAGGAAACACCATATATTTT.

The chain carries TRBV29-1 and TRBJ2-7; 11 nucleotides line up with TRBD1. Germline CDR1 is SQVTM and CDR2 is ANQGSEA. The V and J ends lost 4 bases and 4 bases, in that order; junction bases with no gene match: 3. The CDR3 is 13 amino acids. Here the CDR3 DNA reads TGCAGCGTTGTGGGGGACAGGGGGTACGAGCAGTACTTC. Amino acids: CSVVGDRGYEQYF.

CDR3: CASSLAWGDEQFF. For the CDR3, the DNA is TGCGCCAGCAGCTTGGCTTGGGGCGATGAGCAGTTCTTC. The chain links TRBV5-1 to TRBJ2-1, with D possibly matching TRBD1 (5 bases). Germline assignment: CDR1 SGHRS and CDR2 YFSETQ. The V and J ends lost 0 bases and 8 bases respectively, with 9 bases between them. This CDR3 has 13 amino acids. Filled out from reference TRBV5-1 and TRBJ2-1, the complete variable domain reads KAGVTQTPRYLIKTRGQQVTLSCSPISGHRSVSWYQQTPGQGLQFLFEYFSETQRNKGNFPGRFSGRQFSNSRSEMNVSTLELGDSALYLCASSLAWGDEQFFGPGTRLTVL.

The chain recombines TRBV5-4 with TRBJ2-5; 7 bases match TRBD1. The CDR3 consists of 13 residues. Trimming took 3 bases from V and 5 from J; bases not matched to a gene: 4. The germline V gene has CDR1 SGHNT and CDR2 YYREEE (reference sequence). DNA of the CDR3: TGTGCCAGCAGCTCGACAGGGAAGGAGACCCAGTACTTC. As protein: CASSSTGKETQYF.

V and J are TRBV11-2 and TRBJ2-7; possible D gene TRBD1, 7 bases. This CDR3 has 15 residues. CDR1 SGHAT and CDR2 FQNNGV come from the germline V gene. The V gene lost 5 bases and the J gene lost 2 bases, with 16 bases spanning the gap. The CDR3 DNA reads TGTGCCAGCAGCATAGGGGGGCAGGGGGCCTACGAGCAGTACTTC. The encoded protein is CASSIGGQGAYEQYF.

The chain uses TRBV7-8 and TRBJ2-5; tentatively, D is TRBD2 (5 bases). This CDR3 contains 16 residues. V was shortened by 1 base and J by 3 bases, with 15 bases between the two germline ends. Germline V lookup: CDR1 SGHVS, CDR2 FQNEAQ. The CDR3 loop is CASSLVGGRLEETQYF. The CDR3, as DNA: TGTGCCAGCAGCTTAGTCGGAGGACGACTCGAAGAGACCCAGTACTTC.

The chain employs TRBV13 and TRBJ1-2; a possible D gene is TRBD1 (6 bases). Germline loops: CDR1 PRHDT, CDR2 FYEKMQ (reference sequence). V lost 5 bases to trimming and J lost 0 bases, with 13 bases between them. This CDR3 comprises 15 residues. CDR3 amino acids: CASSPKRGTNYGYTF. The CDR3 region has the DNA TGTGCCAGCAGCCCTAAGAGGGGGACTAACTATGGCTACACCTTC.

The chain couples TRBV28 to TRBJ1-5; TRBD1 agrees at 9 bases. Germline CDR1 reads MDHEN; CDR2 reads SYDVKM. CDR3 length: 14 residues. Unmatched junction bases numbered 1, after V lost 3 bases and J lost 4 bases. The CDR3 region has the DNA TGTGCCAGCAGTTTGGGACAGGGAAATCAGCCCCAGCATTTT. Translation gives CASSLGQGNQPQHF.

V and J are TRBV6-5 and TRBJ2-7; D possibly corresponds to TRBD1 (6 bases). The CDR3 totals 14 residues. V lost 0 bases, J lost 3 bases, and 9 bases lay in between. Germline V gene lookup returns CDR1 MNHEY and CDR2 SVGAGI. CDR3 sequence reads: CASSYSSRGYEQYF. DNA for the CDR3: TGTGCCAGCAGTTACTCCAGCAGGGGCTACGAGCAGTACTTC.

The chain links TRBV6-1 to TRBJ1-5; possibly TRBD1 for D (5 bases). Germline CDR1 reads MNHNS; CDR2 reads SASEGT. The CDR3 sequence is 14 residues long. Trimming removed 3 bases at V and 6 bases at J, with 12 bases between. The CDR3 loop is CASSEGGMGQPQHF. In DNA form, the CDR3 reads TGTGCCAGCAGTGAGGGGGGAATGGGTCAGCCCCAGCATTTT.

The chain carries TRBV2 and TRBJ1-3; 7 bases line up with TRBD1. The V and J ends lost 10 bases and 2 bases, in that order; junction bases with no gene match: 5. The CDR3 has 13 residues. Germline CDR1 is SNHLY and CDR2 is FYNNEI. The CDR3 DNA reads TGTGCCAAACAGCAGGGGGCTGGAAACACCATATATTTT. Translated: CAKQQGAGNTIYF. Filled out from reference TRBV2 and TRBJ1-3, the complete variable domain reads EPEVTQTPSHQVTQMGQEVILRCVPISNHLYFYWYRQILGQKVEFLVSFYNNEISEKSEIFDDQFSVERPDGSNFTLKIRSTKLEDSAMYFCAKQQGAGNTIYFGEGSWLTVV.

This chain connects TRBV19 to TRBJ1-5, with D perhaps TRBD1 (6 bases). Trimming took 4 bases from V and 4 from J, leaving 14 bases between them. The V gene's germline CDR1 is LNHDA and CDR2 SQIVND (reference sequence). This CDR3 contains 15 residues. This chain's CDR3 is CASSRVQGGNQPQHF. CDR3 DNA sequence: TGTGCCAGTAGTAGGGTACAGGGAGGGAATCAGCCCCAGCATTTT.

The rearrangement uses TRBV11-2 and TRBJ1-2; D is perhaps TRBD1 (5 bases). The germline V and J ends were trimmed by 2 bases and 1 base, with 11 bases remaining between them. The germline V gene has CDR1 SGHAT and CDR2 FQNNGV. The CDR3 spans 15 residues. Here the CDR3 reads CASSLQGVNNYGYTF. In DNA, the CDR3 is TGTGCCAGCAGCTTACAGGGTGTAAATAACTATGGCTACACCTTC.

This sequence joins TRBV11-2 and TRBJ2-7; 12 bases map to TRBD1. Unmatched junction bases numbered 3, after V lost 3 bases and J lost 6 bases. The CDR3 has 14 residues. Germline-derived CDR1 and CDR2 are SGHAT and FQNNGV. The DNA of the CDR3 is TGTGCCAGCAGCTTCGGGACAGGGGGCTCCGAGCAGTACTTC. It specifies CASSFGTGGSEQYF.

This sequence joins TRBV4-1 and TRBJ1-3; D uncertain. The CDR3 runs to 16 residues. Trimming shortened V by 0 bases and J by 6 bases, and 15 bases separated the two germline ends. CDR1 MGHRA and CDR2 YSYEKL come from the germline V gene. In nucleotides, the CDR3 is TGCGCCAGCAGCCAAGAAGACTGGAGGGCGGAAAACACCATATATTTT. Encoded protein: CASSQEDWRAENTIYF.

The V gene is TRBV5-1, the J gene TRBJ2-2; 10 bases align to TRBD1. This CDR3 comprises 16 residues. Germline CDR1 reads SGHRS; CDR2 reads YFSETQ. Losses at the gene ends were 2 bases for V and 3 bases for J; bases not matched to a gene: 4. The CDR3 DNA sequence: TGCGCCAGCAGCTTCCCTGGGACAGGGGACACCGGGGAGCTGTTTTTT. It is translated as CASSFPGTGDTGELFF.

This clone came up a few times. The rearrangement joins TRBV5-1 to TRBJ2-2; D unclear. The CDR3 length is 16 residues. Deletions cut 0 bases from V and 0 bases from J, with 9 bases between. Germline-derived CDR1 and CDR2 are SGHRS and YFSETQ. The DNA of the CDR3 is TGCGCCAGCAGCTTGGTCGGCGGATCGAACACCGGGGAGCTGTTTTTT. Its translation is CASSLVGGSNTGELFF.

The V call is TRBV21-1, the J call TRBJ2-3; TRBD2, the D gene given by the table, was not confirmed from the DNA. TRBV21-1 is a documented pseudogene. The CDR3 extends over 12 amino acids. This CDR3 is CASVLAGNTQYF. The CDR3 bases are TGTGCCAGCGTGCTAGCGGGGAATACGCAGTATTTT.

The V and J genes are TRBV6-5 and TRBJ2-7, with 7 bases that match TRBD1. The CDR3 extends over 13 amino acids. J was trimmed by 2 bases and V by 4 bases; bases with no gene match: 2. CDR1 and CDR2 from the germline V gene are MNHEY and SVGAGI. CDR3 sequence reads: CASSWQGAYEQYF. Here the CDR3 DNA reads TGTGCCAGCAGTTGGCAGGGGGCCTACGAGCAGTACTTC.

The genes are TRBV4-3 and TRBJ2-2; D is uncertain. This CDR3 has 15 residues. Trimming took off 4 bases at V and 0 bases at J, with 9 bases between the two ends. CDR1 and CDR2 from the germline V gene are LGHNA and YSLEER. The CDR3 bases are TGCGCCAGCAGCCTAGCAAGTCCGAACACCGGGGAGCTGTTTTTT. Translated, it gives CASSLASPNTGELFF.

The chain is built from TRBV4-3 and TRBJ2-3, with 8 bases matching TRBD1. Germline loops: CDR1 LGHNA, CDR2 YSLEER. The length of the CDR3 is 15 residues. V shed 0 bases, J shed 6 bases, and the junction held 5 bases outside the gene matches. CDR3 loop: CASSQDRQGTDTQYF. The CDR3 DNA follows: TGCGCCAGCAGCCAAGATAGACAGGGGACGGATACGCAGTATTTT.

The chain couples TRBV12-5 to TRBJ2-1, with 7 bases matching TRBD2. CDR3 length: 13 residues. The V and J ends lost 2 bases and 6 bases, in that order; junction bases with no gene match: 1. Germline lookup yields CDR1 LGHNT and CDR2 FRNRAP. Here the CDR3 DNA reads TGTGCTAGTGGTTTGTGGGGGGGCAATGAGCAGTTCTTC. Translated, it gives CASGLWGGNEQFF.

The chain links TRBV27 to TRBJ2-1; 8 bases are a match to TRBD2. V trimming: 11 bases; J trimming: 5 bases; junction bases outside the gene matches: 11. The germline V gene has CDR1 MNHEY and CDR2 SMNVEV (reference sequence). This CDR3 has 14 residues. CDR3 amino acids: CAGPPGLGNNEQFF. The CDR3 nucleotides read TGTGCCGGACCCCCGGGACTAGGGAACAATGAGCAGTTCTTC.

This sequence joins TRBV2 and TRBJ2-1; 7 positions match TRBD2. This CDR3 spans 13 amino acids. Trimming removed 4 bases from V and 15 bases from J; junction bases left unmatched: 12. The germline V gene encodes CDR1 SNHLY and CDR2 FYNNEI. CDR3 sequence (DNA): TGTGCCAGCAGTGTATCCCTAGCGGTAAGGGGGTTCTTC. Protein sequence: CASSVSLAVRGFF.